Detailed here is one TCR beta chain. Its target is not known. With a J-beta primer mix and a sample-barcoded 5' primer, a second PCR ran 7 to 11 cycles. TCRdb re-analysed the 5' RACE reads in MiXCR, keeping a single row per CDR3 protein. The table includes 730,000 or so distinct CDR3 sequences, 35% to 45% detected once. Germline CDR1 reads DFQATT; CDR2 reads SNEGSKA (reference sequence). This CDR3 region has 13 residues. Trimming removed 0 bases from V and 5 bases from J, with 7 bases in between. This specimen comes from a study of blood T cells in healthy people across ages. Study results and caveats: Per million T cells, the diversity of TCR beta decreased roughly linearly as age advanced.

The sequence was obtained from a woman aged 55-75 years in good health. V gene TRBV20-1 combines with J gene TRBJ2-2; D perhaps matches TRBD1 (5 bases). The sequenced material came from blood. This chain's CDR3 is CSARESGTGELFF. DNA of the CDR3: TGCAGTGCTAGAGAATCAGGGACCGGGGAGCTGTTTTTT.